This paragraph reports one T cell receptor beta chain. Its specificity is unknown. Original methodology: ImmunoSEQ supplied junction-only sequences lacking quality scores, so filtering was different. Using immunoSEQ multiplex PCR, the repertoire was profiled, and TCRdb retains in-frame clones only, with some absent. The V and J calls and clone size are taken from that table; D and trimming were inferred from the DNA. The data contain around 2,000,000 clones, roughly 91% of them singletons. CD8 cells classed as naive were CD45RO-negative and positively selected for CCR7, excluding terminally differentiated effector memory CD45RA+ cells. This entry belongs to a study of shared clonotypes between healthy human individuals. Study-level information: The donors, a couple of women and three men, were aged 18 to 49.

Study-level points and caveats: Estimated clonotype richness was generally higher in naive than memory subsets.

Germline CDR1 SGHVS, CDR2 FNYEAQ. V was clipped by 5 bases and J by 7 bases, with 12 bases between them. The CDR3 length is 12 residues. Sequenced material: naive CD8+ T cells from PBMCs. The chain has TRBV7-6 and TRBJ2-7; D might be TRBD2 (5 bases). The sequence was obtained from a man between 18 and 35 years old in good health. Some clones in this sample may be carry-over from other donors' samples. The CDR3 sequence: CASSGRSREQYF. Written as DNA, the CDR3 is TGTGCCAGCAGCGGGAGATCGAGAGAGCAGTACTTC.